These 20 T cell receptor beta chains were sequenced from one sample in a study of CD8+ T cells in alopecia areata. Extraction of RNA preceded its reverse transcription into cDNA, which served as the sequencing template. TCRdb's copy holds only in-frame clones and misses some; the assay was immunoSEQ multiplex PCR. In the table there are 200,000 or so clones, roughly two fifths of which are singletons. Treatment described: oral pan-JAK inhibitor, 5-10 mg twice daily. The material sequenced was CD4+ T cells sorted from blood, taken at roughly week 30, from a patient treated with tofacitinib. The receptors come from a human donor with alopecia areata.

The chain is built from TRBV27 and TRBJ1-2; 7 positions agree with TRBD1. This CDR3 has 13 residues. J was trimmed by 1 base and V by 6 bases; bases with no gene match: 2. Germline V gene data show CDR1 as MNHEY and CDR2 as SMNVEV (reference sequence). CDR3 loop: CASRGTVNYGYTF. The CDR3 bases are TGTGCCAGCAGAGGGACAGTTAACTATGGCTACACCTTC.

The chain couples TRBV27 to TRBJ1-5; TRBD1 agrees at 7 bases. The germline CDR1 and CDR2 sequences are MNHEY and SMNVEV (reference sequence). The V and J ends lost 5 bases and 7 bases, in that order; junction bases with no gene match: 11. This CDR3 is built from 15 residues. CDR3 in amino acids: CASSPGTGVGQPQHF. The CDR3 nucleotides read TGTGCCAGCAGTCCCGGTACAGGGGTTGGGCAGCCCCAGCATTTT.

This chain joins TRBV7-2 and TRBJ2-7; 10 nucleotides align to TRBD2. Trimming removed 2 bases from V and 3 bases from J; junction bases left unmatched: 4. CDR3 length: 15 amino acids. CDR1 and CDR2 (germline): SGHTA, FQGNSA. The chain's CDR3 is CASSLWASGSYEQYF. CDR3 DNA sequence: TGTGCCAGCAGCTTATGGGCTAGCGGGAGCTACGAGCAGTACTTC.

The rearrangement uses TRBV29-1 and TRBJ2-2, with D hard to call. V lost 3 bases and J lost 5, with 10 bases in between. This CDR3 region has 13 residues. The germline gives CDR1 SQVTM, CDR2 ANQGSEA. CDR3 residues: CSVDPSFTGELFF. In nucleotides, the CDR3 is TGCAGCGTTGACCCGTCCTTTACCGGGGAGCTGTTTTTT.

A few counts support this clone. The sample carries other DNA sequences with the same CDR3. CDR3 sequence: CASSLGLAGAYEQYF. CDR3 DNA sequence: TGTGCCAGCAGCTTAGGGCTAGCGGGGGCCTACGAGCAGTACTTC. The chain combines TRBV11-2 with TRBJ2-7, with 10 bases matching TRBD2. Germline CDR1 reads SGHAT; CDR2 reads FQNNGV. The CDR3 is made up of 15 amino acids. J was trimmed by 2 bases and V by 1 base; bases with no gene match: 2.

The gene calls are TRBV7-3 and TRBJ2-3; TRBD2 matches at 13 bases. CDR3 length equals 16 residues. V gave up 4 bases and J gave up 1 base; unmatched junction bases: 2. CDR1 and CDR2 from the germline V gene are SGHTA and FQGTGA. The CDR3 nucleotides are TGTGCCAGCAGCTCCGGACTAGCGGGGGGCACAGATACGCAGTATTTT. This gives the protein CASSSGLAGGTDTQYF.

A few counts support this clone. V is TRBV18 and J is TRBJ1-1, with D maybe TRBD1 (5 bases). CDR1 and CDR2 (germline): KGHSH, LQKENI. The length of the CDR3 is 14 residues. V lost 6 bases and J lost 0, with 11 bases in between. The CDR3 nucleotides read TGTGCCAGCTCGCAGGACACGATGAACACTGAAGCTTTCTTT. This sequence encodes CASSQDTMNTEAFF.

The V call is TRBV28, the J call TRBJ2-7; D ambiguous. Germline-derived CDR1 and CDR2 are MDHEN and SYDVKM. This CDR3 has 16 amino acids. The V gene lost 1 base and the J gene lost 0 bases, with 13 bases spanning the gap. CDR3 amino acids: CASSLSLVRSSYEQYF. The CDR3 DNA reads as TGTGCCAGCAGTTTATCTCTCGTGCGGAGCTCCTACGAGCAGTACTTC.

The rearrangement uses TRBV11-2 and TRBJ2-5; D remains ambiguous. The CDR3 runs 11 residues. Germline V gene data show CDR1 as SGHAT and CDR2 as FQNNGV. The V and J ends lost 6 bases and 5 bases respectively, with 7 bases between them. DNA of the CDR3: TGTGCCAGCAGGAGTCAGGAGACCCAGTACTTC. Protein: CASRSQETQYF.

The rearrangement joins TRBV30 to TRBJ1-1, with D perhaps matching TRBD1 (5 bases). This CDR3 is 11 amino acids long. The V gene's germline CDR1 is GTSNPN and CDR2 SVGIG (reference sequence). Trimming took off 0 bases at V and 10 bases at J, with 9 bases between the two ends. As DNA, the CDR3 is TGTGCCTGGAGTGTATCTAGGGGAGCTTTCTTT. This codes for CAWSVSRGAFF.

This clone has more than one count but fewer than ten. The same CDR3 arises from other DNA sequences in this sample as well. This chain links TRBV6-5 with TRBJ2-1; 12 nucleotides line up with TRBD2. From germline, CDR1 is MNHEY and CDR2 SVGAGI. The junction had 1 base not matched to a gene; V was cut back by 6 bases and J by 4 bases. There are 14 residues in the CDR3. The CDR3 DNA follows: TGTGCCAGCAGAGGACTAGCGGGGTACAATGAGCAGTTCTTC. This codes for CASRGLAGYNEQFF.

The chain recombines TRBV2 with TRBJ2-7; 9 nucleotides match TRBD2. CDR3 length equals 13 residues. The trim removed 7 bases at V and 1 base at J, leaving 2 bases unmatched. CDR1 SNHLY and CDR2 FYNNEI come from the germline V gene. In DNA, the CDR3 is TGTGCCAGCACTAGCGGGAATTCCTACGAGCAGTACTTC. This encodes CASTSGNSYEQYF.

This clone has more than one count but fewer than ten. V usage is TRBV5-4 and J usage is TRBJ2-7; TRBD2 aligns across 9 bases. The length of the CDR3 is 17 residues. In germline, CDR1 is SGHNT, CDR2 YYREEE (reference sequence). Trimming removed 0 bases from V and 0 bases from J; junction bases left unmatched: 7. DNA of the CDR3: TGTGCCAGCAGCTTGGGTCTAGCGGGACAGAGCTCCTACGAGCAGTACTTC. Protein sequence: CASSLGLAGQSSYEQYF.

This clone was seen a few times. V usage is TRBV29-1 and J usage is TRBJ1-1; a weak D match, TRBD1 (6 bases). This CDR3 is built from 13 residues. From germline, CDR1 is SQVTM and CDR2 ANQGSEA. V lost 5 bases and J lost 5, with 15 bases in between. DNA of the CDR3: TGCAGCGTTCATCAGGGGACGGGGACTGAAGCTTTCTTT. Protein: CSVHQGTGTEAFF.

The chain uses TRBV29-1 and TRBJ2-7, with D perhaps given as TRBD1 or TRBD2 (5 bases each). This CDR3 has 12 residues. Trimming took 5 bases from V and 4 from J, leaving 12 bases between them. CDR1 SQVTM and CDR2 ANQGSEA come from the germline V gene. In DNA, the CDR3 is TGCAGCGTTTCCGGGGCGAATTACGAGCAGTACTTC. Translated, it gives CSVSGANYEQYF.

This chain connects TRBV13 to TRBJ2-3; 8 positions match TRBD2. CDR3 length equals 16 residues. The junction had 8 bases not matched to a gene; V was cut back by 1 base and J by 5 bases. From germline, CDR1 is PRHDT and CDR2 FYEKMQ (reference sequence). CDR3 in amino acids: CASSLARLAKGDTQYF. The CDR3 DNA follows: TGTGCCAGCAGCTTAGCTCGACTAGCGAAGGGAGATACGCAGTATTTT. The full variable domain, rest sourced from reference TRBV13 and TRBJ2-3, is AAGVIQSPRHLIKEKRETATLKCYPIPRHDTVYWYQQGPGQDPQFLISFYEKMQSDKGSIPDRFSAQQFSDYHSELNMSSLELGDSALYFCASSLARLAKGDTQYFGPGTRLTVL.

The chain recombines TRBV7-8 with TRBJ2-3; 7 bases are a match to TRBD2. The CDR3 runs to 14 residues. Germline CDR1 and CDR2: SGHVS and FQNEAQ. Unmatched junction bases numbered 7, after V lost 6 bases and J lost 4 bases. The CDR3 here is CASRQRGVPDTQYF. The CDR3 DNA reads TGTGCCAGCAGGCAACGGGGGGTGCCAGATACGCAGTATTTT.

The chain joins TRBV6-1 to TRBJ2-1; 13 bases align to TRBD2. The junction had 12 bases not matched to a gene; V was cut back by 1 base and J by 3 bases. The CDR3 has 20 residues. Per germline, CDR1 MNHNS and CDR2 SASEGT. CDR3 protein: CASSEVALAGGTGGYNEQFF. The CDR3 nucleotides read TGTGCCAGCAGTGAAGTTGCACTAGCGGGGGGGACGGGCGGCTACAATGAGCAGTTCTTC.

This clone was detected a few times. The chain has TRBV18 and TRBJ2-7, with 9 bases lining up with TRBD1. CDR1 is KGHSH, CDR2 LQKENI, per germline. After removal of 6 bases from V and 4 bases from J, the junction contained 7 bases not matched to a gene. This CDR3 spans 14 amino acids. The CDR3 region is CASSQQGAGYEQYF. Here the CDR3 DNA reads TGTGCCAGCTCGCAACAGGGGGCTGGGTACGAGCAGTACTTC.

This chain uses TRBV7-3 with TRBJ2-3, with unresolved D. Germline CDR1 SGHTA, CDR2 FQGTGA. Trimming cost V 1 base and J 6 bases, with 11 bases left between them. This CDR3 is 14 amino acids long. The CDR3 DNA reads TGTGCCAGCAGCTTAATGCAGGCCACGGATACGCAGTATTTT. This sequence encodes CASSLMQATDTQYF.